A single sample is the source of the 27 T cell receptor beta chains below, sequenced in a study of T cell responses to AZD1222 COVID-19 vaccine. Here immunoSEQ multiplex PCR was the method, and the copy in TCRdb shows in-frame clones only, minus some. The table has some 140,000 clones, more than 85% seen once. This specimen consisted of peripheral blood, obtained on day 0 of AZD1222 vaccination. The receptors shown here come from an adult in good health.

This clone showed up just once. The rearrangement links TRBV9 to TRBJ1-2; perhaps TRBD1 as D (5 bases). From germline, CDR1 is SGDLS and CDR2 YYNGEE. V lost 0 bases and J lost 7, with 19 bases in between. The CDR3 covers 16 residues. DNA for the CDR3: TGTGCCAGCAGCGTAGCTACGGGGGTCGGCGGATTTGGCTACACCTTC. Protein: CASSVATGVGGFGYTF.

This sequence joins TRBV4-1 and TRBJ2-1; tentative D call: TRBD2 (6 bases). From germline, CDR1 is MGHRA and CDR2 YSYEKL. The CDR3 has 16 amino acids. V was cut by 6 bases and J by 1 base, with 16 bases left in between. CDR3 protein: CASSLDIAASYNEQFF. The DNA of the CDR3 is TGCGCCAGCAGTCTCGACATAGCGGCATCCTACAATGAGCAGTTCTTC.

This clone was detected only once. This chain joins TRBV7-9 and TRBJ2-2; a possible D gene is TRBD1 (5 bases). The CDR3 has 12 residues. Between the trimmed V and J ends, which lost 1 base and 9 bases, there was a span of 6 bases. Germline CDR1 SEHNR, CDR2 FQNEAQ (reference sequence). The CDR3 DNA is TGTGCCAGCAGCTTAGGGGGCCGGGAGCTGTTTTTT. This sequence encodes CASSLGGRELFF.

This sequence joins TRBV25-1 and TRBJ2-2; D is unclear. This CDR3 region has 10 residues. V was clipped by 11 bases and J by 7 bases, with 8 bases between them. The germline V gene encodes CDR1 MGHDK and CDR2 SYGVNS. CDR3 sequence reads: CAPWDGELFF. The CDR3 DNA reads TGTGCCCCTTGGGACGGGGAGCTGTTTTTT.

This clone was recorded only once. The chain uses TRBV27 and TRBJ2-4; TRBD1 is a possible D gene (5 bases). Germline CDR1 is MNHEY and CDR2 is SMNVEV (reference sequence). V was trimmed by 2 bases and J by 7 bases, leaving 15 bases between them. The length of the CDR3 is 15 residues. The CDR3 bases are TGTGCCAGCAGTTTAAGGGGCAATCCGAATAACATTCAGTACTTC. It translates to CASSLRGNPNNIQYF.

The chain has TRBV20-1 and TRBJ1-6, with no clear D. V was cut by 3 bases and J by 7 bases, with 16 bases left in between. The CDR3 has 15 amino acids. CDR1 and CDR2 (germline): DFQATT, SNEGSKA (reference sequence). CDR3 sequence (DNA): TGCAGTGCTAGTCGAGCTGGTCAGCCAAATTCACCCCTCCACTTT. This gives the protein CSASRAGQPNSPLHF.

This sequence joins TRBV11-3 and TRBJ2-3; D may match TRBD1 or TRBD2 (6 bases each). This CDR3 contains 16 residues. The V and J ends lost 3 bases and 3 bases respectively, with 16 bases between them. Germline V gene data show CDR1 as SGHNT and CDR2 as YENEEA. The CDR3 DNA reads TGTGCCAGCAGCTTCCCTTGGGGGGCCCTTACAGATACGCAGTATTTT. Translated, it gives CASSFPWGALTDTQYF. The variable domain in full, completed from reference TRBV11-3 and TRBJ2-3, reads EAGVVQSPRYKIIEKKQPVAFWCNPISGHNTLYWYLQNLGQGPELLIRYENEEAVDDSQLPKDRFSAERLKGVDSTLKIQPAELGDSAVYLCASSFPWGALTDTQYFGPGTRLTVL.

The chain uses TRBV25-1 and TRBJ1-1, with 8 nucleotides matching TRBD1. Germline V lookup: CDR1 MGHDK, CDR2 SYGVNS. Germline trimming cut 7 bases from V and 3 bases from J; bases unmatched to any gene: 4. This CDR3 has 13 residues. This CDR3 reads CASKGTGYTEAFF. The CDR3, as DNA: TGTGCCAGCAAGGGGACAGGATACACTGAAGCTTTCTTT.

The V gene is TRBV19, the J gene TRBJ2-5; D might be TRBD1 (5 bases). Germline-derived CDR1 and CDR2 are LNHDA and SQIVND (reference sequence). CDR3 length: 16 amino acids. The ends were cut back, 3 bases at V and 1 base at J, with 15 bases in the middle. The CDR3 bases are TGTGCCAGTAGTATTAAGGGGCCATCTCCCCAAGAGACCCAGTACTTC. This sequence encodes CASSIKGPSPQETQYF.

This chain links TRBV7-9 with TRBJ2-3; D might be TRBD2 (6 bases). V dropped 0 bases and J dropped 7 bases, with 17 bases sitting between them. Germline V lookup: CDR1 SEHNR, CDR2 FQNEAQ (reference sequence). The CDR3 is 16 amino acids. The CDR3 protein is CASSLARGTMTNTQYF. CDR3 bases: TGTGCCAGCAGCTTAGCCCGGGGGACGATGACGAATACGCAGTATTTT.

The chain has TRBV13 and TRBJ2-3; 12 nucleotides align to TRBD2. The ends lost 0 bases at V and 4 bases at J; junction bases unmatched: 8. From germline, CDR1 is PRHDT and CDR2 FYEKMQ (reference sequence). CDR3 length: 18 residues. The CDR3 loop is CASSLGLAGGIRADTQYF. In nucleotides, the CDR3 is TGTGCCAGCAGCTTAGGACTAGCGGGGGGTATCCGGGCAGATACGCAGTATTTT.

This chain connects TRBV6-5 to TRBJ2-1; no reliable D call. CDR1 and CDR2 from the germline V gene are MNHEY and SVGAGI. The V end lost 6 bases, the J end lost 4 bases, and 16 bases lay between the germline ends. There are 15 residues in the CDR3. CDR3 nucleotide sequence: TGTGCCAGCAGCTCGCTCTGGGTACGGTACAATGAGCAGTTCTTC. This encodes CASSSLWVRYNEQFF.

V usage is TRBV7-2 and J usage is TRBJ1-1, with TRBD1 as a possible D gene (5 bases). V lost 8 bases to trimming and J lost 2 bases, with 12 bases between them. The CDR3 runs 13 residues. In germline, CDR1 is SGHTA, CDR2 FQGNSA. The CDR3 is CASGRQRNTEAFF. The CDR3 DNA reads TGTGCCAGCGGTCGACAGCGAAACACTGAAGCTTTCTTT. The whole variable domain, filled in from reference TRBV7-2 and TRBJ1-1, reads GAGVSQSPSNKVTEKGKDVELRCDPISGHTALYWYRQSLGQGLEFLIYFQGNSAPDKSGLPSDRFSAERTGGSVSTLTIQRTQQEDSAVYLCASGRQRNTEAFFGQGTRLTVV.

The chain joins TRBV20-1 to TRBJ2-4, with 9 bases lining up with TRBD1. CDR1 and CDR2 (germline): DFQATT, SNEGSKA (reference sequence). V shed 3 bases and J 1 base; nucleotides not matched to a gene: 19. This CDR3 region has 20 residues. CDR3 residues: CSASWLLGTGIFGAKNIQYF. The CDR3, as DNA: TGCAGTGCTAGTTGGTTGCTCGGGACAGGGATTTTCGGTGCCAAAAACATTCAGTACTTC.

The gene calls are TRBV10-3 and TRBJ1-2; tentative D call: TRBD1 (5 bases). Trimming stripped 2 bases from V and 7 bases from J, with 14 bases between. This CDR3 spans 14 amino acids. Germline assignment: CDR1 ENHRY and CDR2 SYGVKD. This CDR3 is CAISEDQGSGGYTF. CDR3 nucleotide sequence: TGTGCCATCAGTGAGGACCAGGGTAGCGGTGGCTACACCTTC.

The count of this clone is one. The chain recombines TRBV14 with TRBJ1-3; D gene uncertain. Between the trimmed V and J ends, which lost 0 bases and 2 bases, there was a span of 8 bases. The CDR3 totals 15 residues. CDR1 is SGHDN and CDR2 is FVKESK in the germline V gene. CDR3 sequence: CASSQDVGTGNTIYF. CDR3 DNA sequence: TGTGCCAGCAGCCAAGACGTGGGAACTGGAAACACCATATATTTT.

The rearrangement links TRBV11-3 to TRBJ1-6; possibly TRBD1 for D (5 bases). Looked up from germline, CDR1 is SGHNT and CDR2 is YENEEA. CDR3 size: 14 residues. V lost 3 bases and J lost 6, with 9 bases in between. CDR3 sequence: CASSFRVGNSPLHF. CDR3 bases: TGTGCCAGCAGCTTCAGGGTCGGTAATTCACCCCTCCACTTT.

V usage is TRBV4-3 and J usage is TRBJ1-1; 9 nucleotides match TRBD1. The CDR3 runs to 16 residues. The germline CDR1 and CDR2 sequences are LGHNA and YSLEER. The V gene end was trimmed by 4 bases and the J gene end by 7 bases; junction bases not matched to a gene: 13. The CDR3 region is CASSRGTGLRASEAFF. The CDR3 DNA is TGCGCCAGCAGCCGTGGGACAGGGCTCAGGGCTAGTGAAGCTTTCTTT.

The chain links TRBV28 to TRBJ1-3; D is perhaps TRBD1 (5 bases). The V gene lost 6 bases and the J gene lost 1 base, with 10 bases spanning the gap. The CDR3 runs 14 residues. Germline assignment: CDR1 MDHEN and CDR2 SYDVKM. For the CDR3, the DNA is TGTGCCAGCAGCCTCGGGGGATCTGGAAACACCATATATTTT. Its translation is CASSLGGSGNTIYF.

This clone showed up just once. The CDR3 spells CASSIVAGGGGELFF. As DNA, the CDR3 is TGTGCCAGCAGTATCGTAGCGGGAGGCGGCGGGGAGCTGTTTTTT. The rearrangement uses TRBV2 and TRBJ2-2; TRBD2 aligns across 10 bases. The ends lost 5 bases at V and 7 bases at J; junction bases unmatched: 7. This CDR3 is built from 15 residues. Germline CDR1 and CDR2: SNHLY and FYNNEI.

The J gene is TRBJ1-2, the V gene TRBV28; D is ambiguous. Germline V lookup: CDR1 MDHEN, CDR2 SYDVKM. The ends were cut back, 6 bases at V and 4 bases at J, with 15 bases in the middle. CDR3 size: 14 residues. The CDR3 sequence: CASRPRRPGYGYTF. Here the CDR3 DNA reads TGTGCCAGCAGACCCCGGCGGCCCGGCTATGGCTACACCTTC.

This chain uses TRBV3-1 (or the pseudogene TRBV3-2) with TRBJ2-5, with TRBD2 as a possible D gene (5 bases). V was pared by 3 bases and J by 4 bases, with 9 bases between. Germline CDR1 is LGHDT and CDR2 is YNNKEL (reference sequence). The CDR3 loop spans 13 amino acids. The chain's CDR3 is CASSQRAGETQYF. DNA of the CDR3: TGTGCCAGCAGCCAGCGGGCCGGAGAGACCCAGTACTTC.

DNA of the CDR3: TGTGCCACCAGTGATGAGACTAGCCCCGAGGGGGGGCAGTTCTTC. Its protein product is CATSDETSPEGGQFF. V usage is TRBV24-1 and J usage is TRBJ2-1; D might be TRBD2 (7 bases). This CDR3 is built from 15 residues. CDR1 is KGHDR, CDR2 SFDVKD, per germline. V lost 3 bases and J lost 12, with 20 bases in between.

Written as DNA, the CDR3 is TGTGCCAGCAGCTTAGTAGCATTAAACTATGGCTACACCTTC. Translating gives CASSLVALNYGYTF. The chain is built from TRBV7-2 and TRBJ1-2; D unclear. The CDR3 is 14 amino acids. Looked up from germline, CDR1 is SGHTA and CDR2 is FQGNSA. Deletions cut 1 base from V and 2 bases from J, with 8 bases between.

The genes are TRBV6-2 or TRBV6-3 and TRBJ1-4, with a weak D call TRBD1 (5 bases). Germline values: CDR1 MNHEY, CDR2 SVGEGT. The CDR3 consists of 14 residues. V lost 2 bases and J 8 bases, leaving 12 bases between the germline ends. The CDR3 sequence is CASSYGGEGEKLFF. DNA of the CDR3: TGTGCCAGCAGTTACGGAGGGGAAGGCGAAAAACTGTTTTTT.

The V gene is TRBV28, the J gene TRBJ1-5; D remains ambiguous. Per germline, CDR1 MDHEN and CDR2 SYDVKM. The CDR3 extends over 13 amino acids. Trimming took 4 bases from V and 4 from J, leaving 8 bases between them. The CDR3 bases are TGTGCCAGCAGTTGGCAGACGAATCAGCCCCAGCATTTT. Translated, it gives CASSWQTNQPQHF.

The gene calls are TRBV3-1 (or the pseudogene TRBV3-2) and TRBJ1-6; no firm D call. The germline V gene has CDR1 LGHDT and CDR2 YNNKEL (reference sequence). The germline V and J ends were trimmed by 6 bases and 3 bases, with 9 bases remaining between them. This CDR3 spans 14 amino acids. The chain's CDR3 is CASSRRNYNSPLHF. CDR3 DNA: TGTGCCAGCAGTAGAAGAAACTATAATTCACCCCTCCACTTT.